This T cell receptor beta chain was recorded in a study of blood T cells in healthy people across ages. Points from the study as a whole: Possibly confounding the expanded clonotype changes was the fact that donor CMV status was unknown.

A note on this clonotype: Its antigen is as yet unknown. One end of the junction fails to match germline, which may point to a read error.

PCR was performed a second time for roughly 7 to 11 cycles using a sample-barcoded 5' primer and a J-beta primer mix. TCRdb analysed the 5' RACE reads with MiXCR anew, one entry per CDR3 protein. This repertoire shows some 760,000 distinct CDR3 sequences, 25% found once; its top ten account for 9.4%. Separately, the same data were catalogued under a study of T cells of mothers and their children.

Specimen: blood. This clonotype originated in a boy younger than 18 in good health.

CDR3 bases: TGCGCCAGCAGCTTAGAACTAGCGGGGAACACAGATACGCGGTATTTT. As protein: CASSLELAGNTDTRYF. This sequence joins TRBV5-1 and TRBJ2-3; 10 positions match TRBD2. CDR1 is SGHRS and CDR2 is YFSETQ in the germline V gene. The CDR3 spans 16 residues.